Each of the 25 T cell receptor beta chains below was sequenced from the same sample in a study of cytomegalovirus exposure and HLA in healthy donors. 60 Vbeta and 13 Jbeta primers were used in PCR. Data came from immunoSEQ multiplex PCR; TCRdb stores just in-frame clones and leaves some out. The data show around 200,000 clones, with about 79% seen just once and 1.5% to 2% held by the top ten. The sequencing sample was made of PBMCs. These receptors all come from a male donor in good health and CMV-seronegative.

This clone was seen a few times. The genes are TRBV25-1 and TRBJ2-5, with 7 bases aligning to TRBD2. CDR1 and CDR2 (germline): MGHDK, SYGVNS. V dropped 4 bases and J dropped 1; count of bases not matched to a gene: 6. CDR3 length equals 15 residues. CDR3 DNA sequence: TGTGCCAGCAGTGGAGCGGGGACGGCCCAAGAGACCCAGTACTTC. This codes for CASSGAGTAQETQYF.

This clone was seen just once. The J gene is TRBJ2-6, the V gene TRBV27; D is undetermined. CDR1 is MNHEY and CDR2 is SMNVEV in the germline V gene (reference sequence). CDR3 length: 16 amino acids. Trimming removed 5 bases at V and 0 bases at J, with 11 bases between. The CDR3 loop reads CASSRAPLSGANVLTF. The DNA of the CDR3 is TGTGCCAGCAGTAGAGCACCACTCTCTGGGGCCAACGTCCTGACTTTC. Variable domain in full (rest from reference TRBV27 and TRBJ2-6): EAQVTQNPRYLITVTGKKLTVTCSQNMNHEYMSWYRQDPGLGLRQIYYSMNVEVTDKGDVPEGYKVSRKEKRNFPLILESPSPNQTSLYFCASSRAPLSGANVLTFGAGSRLTVL.

V usage is TRBV19 and J usage is TRBJ1-1, with D perhaps matching TRBD1 (5 bases). There are 12 residues in the CDR3. Trimming took 8 bases from V and 4 from J, leaving 11 bases between them. Germline values: CDR1 LNHDA, CDR2 SQIVND (reference sequence). The CDR3 DNA reads TGTGCCAGTGGGGGGGGGTTCACTGAAGCTTTCTTT. It codes for CASGGGFTEAFF. Complete variable domain (other parts from reference TRBV19 and TRBJ1-1): DGGITQSPKYLFRKEGQNVTLSCEQNLNHDAMYWYRQDPGQGLRLIYYSQIVNDFQKGDIAEGYSVSREKKESFPLTVTSAQKNPTAFYLCASGGGFTEAFFGQGTRLTVV.

This chain links TRBV2 with TRBJ1-1, with a possible D match to TRBD1 (5 bases). Trimming took 7 bases from V and 3 from J, leaving 18 bases between them. The V gene's germline CDR1 is SNHLY and CDR2 FYNNEI. This CDR3 has 15 residues. The CDR3 nucleotides read TGTGCCAGCACCTCTTATTCGGCCAGGGACACTGAAGCTTTCTTT. It encodes CASTSYSARDTEAFF.

The chain recombines TRBV4-2 with TRBJ2-1, with TRBD2 matching 8 bases. This CDR3 is built from 20 residues. Looked up from germline, CDR1 is LGHNA and CDR2 is YNFKEQ. Trimming cost V 0 bases and J 6 bases; bases outside gene matches: 19. CDR3 sequence reads: CASSQDRAGAQPGGVNEQFF. Here the CDR3 DNA reads TGTGCCAGCAGCCAAGATAGGGCAGGGGCCCAGCCGGGGGGGGTCAATGAGCAGTTCTTC.

The chain couples TRBV6-5 to TRBJ2-1; TRBD2 matches 13 bases. Germline V gives CDR1 MNHEY, CDR2 SVGAGI. The CDR3 spans 16 residues. The V segment lost 4 bases and the J segment 10 bases; nucleotides outside the gene matches: 10. CDR3 nucleotide sequence: TGTGCCAGCAGTTGGATACTAGCGGGGGGGCCGGGAGAGCAGTTCTTC. Its translation: CASSWILAGGPGEQFF.

This clone appeared once. J is TRBJ2-1 and V is TRBV7-7; 7 bases map to TRBD1. Germline CDR1 is SSHAT and CDR2 is FNYEAQ (reference sequence). V dropped 4 bases and J dropped 10; count of bases not matched to a gene: 7. The CDR3 sequence is 13 residues long. The CDR3 sequence is CASSSTGVREQFF. CDR3 in DNA: TGTGCCAGCAGCTCAACAGGGGTCAGGGAGCAGTTCTTC.

This clone was found once. The gene calls are TRBV7-8 and TRBJ1-4, with 7 bases matching TRBD1. The V gene end was trimmed by 6 bases and the J gene end by 11 bases; junction bases not matched to a gene: 12. The CDR3 has 14 amino acids. Germline V gene sequence: CDR1 SGHVS, CDR2 FQNEAQ. The DNA of the CDR3 is TGTGCCAGCAGTCCTGGGACAGTCCCCGACAAACTGTTTTTT. Residues: CASSPGTVPDKLFF.

The gene calls are TRBV5-5 and TRBJ1-2; maybe TRBD1 (6 bases). Germline V gene data show CDR1 as SGHKS and CDR2 as YYEKEE (reference sequence). The CDR3 extends over 16 amino acids. Deletions cut 7 bases from V and 3 bases from J, with 22 bases between. The CDR3 bases are TGTGCCAGCGAGAGGGGCAGGGGCGAAAGGTACTATGGCTACACCTTC. It yields the protein CASERGRGERYYGYTF. Using reference TRBV5-5 and TRBJ1-2 for the parts outside the CDR3, the full variable domain is DAGVTQSPTHLIKTRGQQVTLRCSPISGHKSVSWYQQVLGQGPQFIFQYYEKEERGRGNFPDRFSARQFPNYSSELNVNALLLGDSALYLCASERGRGERYYGYTFGSGTRLTVV.

The V call is TRBV19, the J call TRBJ2-2; D is perhaps TRBD2 (6 bases). Germline V gene data show CDR1 as LNHDA and CDR2 as SQIVND (reference sequence). Trimming removed 4 bases from V and 1 base from J, with 10 bases in between. This CDR3 spans 15 amino acids. The CDR3 reads CASSTSGLNTGELFF. CDR3 nucleotide sequence: TGTGCCAGTAGTACCTCGGGACTGAACACCGGGGAGCTGTTTTTT. Based on the CDR3 plus reference TRBV19 and TRBJ2-2, the full variable domain is DGGITQSPKYLFRKEGQNVTLSCEQNLNHDAMYWYRQDPGQGLRLIYYSQIVNDFQKGDIAEGYSVSREKKESFPLTVTSAQKNPTAFYLCASSTSGLNTGELFFGEGSRLTVL.

The genes are TRBV5-6 and TRBJ2-1; TRBD2 agrees at 7 bases. V gave up 2 bases and J gave up 6 bases; unmatched junction bases: 8. CDR3 length: 15 residues. Germline loops: CDR1 SGHDT, CDR2 YYEEEE. CDR3 region: CASSLWAGVVNEQFF. The CDR3 DNA sequence: TGTGCCAGCAGCTTATGGGCGGGAGTCGTCAATGAGCAGTTCTTC.

The chain couples TRBV19 to TRBJ2-7; 8 positions agree with TRBD1. Germline-derived CDR1 and CDR2 are LNHDA and SQIVND (reference sequence). This CDR3 contains 15 residues. The V and J ends lost 6 bases and 7 bases, in that order; junction bases with no gene match: 14. This CDR3 is CASRALDRDLREQYF. In nucleotides, the CDR3 is TGTGCCAGTAGAGCCCTGGACAGGGATCTGCGGGAGCAGTACTTC.

This clone is a singleton in its sample. The CDR3 loop reads CASSSLGGNEKLFF. As DNA, the CDR3 is TGTGCCAGCAGCTCCCTCGGCGGGAACGAAAAACTGTTTTTT. The chain links TRBV5-6 to TRBJ1-4; D not certain. This CDR3 is 14 amino acids long. Trimming took 3 bases from V and 8 from J, leaving 14 bases between them. The germline gives CDR1 SGHDT, CDR2 YYEEEE.

The chain recombines TRBV7-3 with TRBJ1-2; 7 nucleotides agree with TRBD1. CDR1 is SGHTA and CDR2 is FQGTGA in the germline V gene. This CDR3 contains 13 residues. Trimming at V came to 5 bases and at J to 8 bases, leaving 8 bases not matched to a gene. The chain's CDR3 is CASSPDRDRGYTF. The CDR3 DNA sequence: TGTGCCAGCAGCCCCGACAGGGATAGGGGCTACACCTTC.

The chain has TRBV9 and TRBJ1-1; D gene uncertain. Germline CDR1 SGDLS, CDR2 YYNGEE. The CDR3 totals 16 residues. V was clipped by 2 bases and J by 3 bases, with 17 bases between them. The CDR3 is CASSVGPLQSDTEAFF. CDR3 sequence (DNA): TGTGCCAGCAGCGTTGGGCCCCTACAGTCTGACACTGAAGCTTTCTTT. The whole variable domain, remainder taken from reference TRBV9 and TRBJ1-1, is DSGVTQTPKHLITATGQRVTLRCSPRSGDLSVYWYQQSLDQGLQFLIQYYNGEERAKGNILERFSAQQFPDLHSELNLSSLELGDSALYFCASSVGPLQSDTEAFFGQGTRLTVV.

This rearrangement joins TRBV7-8 to TRBJ1-5; the D gene is possibly TRBD1 (6 bases). Germline V lookup: CDR1 SGHVS, CDR2 FQNEAQ. Trimming pared 4 bases from V and 2 bases from J, leaving 15 bases between. CDR3 size: 16 residues. In DNA form, the CDR3 reads TGTGCCAGCAGCTCCGTTGGACAGTCGCGCAATCAGCCCCAGCATTTT. Translated, it gives CASSSVGQSRNQPQHF.

The chain is built from TRBV4-2 and TRBJ2-5; 13 bases match TRBD2. CDR1 and CDR2 (germline): LGHNA, YNFKEQ. With V trimmed by 3 bases and J by 8 bases, 15 bases remained unmatched. The CDR3 is made up of 18 amino acids. The CDR3 here is CASSQASGLAGAGPTQYF. The CDR3 nucleotides read TGTGCCAGCAGCCAGGCCTCTGGACTAGCGGGGGCCGGGCCCACCCAGTACTTC.

The CDR3 bases are TGTGCCAGCTCACCACCCCGCGGGACAGGGTTGGAAAACATTCAGTACTTC. Protein product: CASSPPRGTGLENIQYF. V gene TRBV18 combines with J gene TRBJ2-4; 9 bases agree with TRBD1. Germline CDR1 is KGHSH and CDR2 is LQKENI. The CDR3 runs to 17 residues. V lost 0 bases and J lost 5; bases outside the gene matches: 8.

Points on this clone: Other DNA sequences of this sample code for an identical CDR3. The chain employs TRBV7-9 and TRBJ2-5, with TRBD2 identical over 15 bases. V trimming: 5 bases; J trimming: 2 bases; junction bases outside the gene matches: 6. CDR1 and CDR2 (germline): SEHNR, FQNEAQ (reference sequence). This CDR3 is 17 amino acids long. This CDR3 reads CASSPGTSGGPQETQYF. In DNA form, the CDR3 reads TGTGCCAGCAGCCCTGGGACTAGCGGGGGGCCTCAAGAGACCCAGTACTTC.

The rearrangement uses TRBV9 and TRBJ1-1, with 8 bases lining up with TRBD1. After removal of 3 bases from V and 3 bases from J, the junction contained 7 bases not matched to a gene. The CDR3 has 15 amino acids. Germline V gene sequence: CDR1 SGDLS, CDR2 YYNGEE. CDR3 protein: CASSASGGWDTEAFF. In nucleotides, the CDR3 is TGTGCCAGCAGCGCCTCAGGGGGCTGGGACACTGAAGCTTTCTTT.

In its sample, this clone was seen a few times. V and J are TRBV19 and TRBJ2-3, with 13 bases that match TRBD2. CDR3 length equals 16 residues. Germline V gene lookup returns CDR1 LNHDA and CDR2 SQIVND (reference sequence). J was trimmed by 4 bases and V by 5 bases; bases with no gene match: 6. The CDR3 loop is CASSALTSGGADTQYF. The CDR3 DNA sequence: TGTGCCAGTAGTGCTCTCACTAGCGGGGGGGCAGATACGCAGTATTTT.

The chain recombines TRBV18 with TRBJ2-6; TRBD2 agrees at 12 bases. V shed 6 bases, J shed 5 bases, and the junction held 14 bases outside the gene matches. Germline V gene lookup returns CDR1 KGHSH and CDR2 LQKENI. The CDR3 consists of 19 residues. This CDR3 reads CASSPGLAGPSSRANVLTF. The CDR3 region has the DNA TGTGCCAGCTCTCCCGGACTAGCGGGACCCTCGTCTAGGGCCAACGTCCTGACTTTC.

The rearrangement uses TRBV5-1 and TRBJ1-5, with TRBD1 identical over 7 bases. V lost 4 bases, J lost 7 bases, and 5 bases stayed unmatched. Germline V gene sequence: CDR1 SGHRS, CDR2 YFSETQ. This CDR3 has 13 amino acids. Here the CDR3 DNA reads TGCGCCAGCAGCCAAACAGGGGAACAGCCCCAGCATTTT. Its translation: CASSQTGEQPQHF.

This clone has only one observation. The rearrangement uses TRBV7-6 and TRBJ2-3; TRBD2 is a possible D gene (6 bases). Germline CDR1 SGHVS, CDR2 FNYEAQ. This CDR3 contains 12 residues. The CDR3 bases are TGTGCAGTGGAGGGAAGCACAGATACGCAGTATTTT. Translation gives CAVEGSTDTQYF.

The chain joins TRBV7-2 to TRBJ2-1; D unclear. This CDR3 is built from 11 residues. Germline V gives CDR1 SGHTA, CDR2 FQGNSA. The V and J ends lost 5 bases and 8 bases respectively, with 7 bases between them. The CDR3 DNA sequence: TGTGCCAGCAGCCCCTCCCATGAGCAGTTCTTC. Protein product: CASSPSHEQFF.